These 28 T cell receptor beta chains were all obtained from the same sample, sequenced in a study of CD8 T cells in ankylosing spondylitis. TCRdb independently ran MiXCR on the 5' RACE reads; one entry per CDR3 protein. The sample shows more than 650,000 distinct CDR3 sequences, about 11% of them seen only once. The antigens of these receptors remain unknown. Points from the study as a whole: Seemingly characteristic of ankylosing spondylitis blood was a TCR beta motif consisting of roughly 8 highly homologous variants.

What was sequenced was blood, either unsorted or a sorted T cell fraction (not recorded which). These receptors came from a male donor with ankylosing spondylitis.

V and J are TRBV6-5 and TRBJ2-3; 9 nucleotides match TRBD1. After removal of 0 bases from V and 1 base from J, the junction contained 11 bases not matched to a gene. Per germline, CDR1 MNHEY and CDR2 SVGAGI. CDR3 length: 19 amino acids. The CDR3, as DNA: TGTGCCAGCAGTTACTCGTGGAGGGACAGGGAAAGGGGCACAGATACGCAGTATTTT. Residues: CASSYSWRDRERGTDTQYF.

The table lists this clonotype with many counts. The chain couples TRBV7-2 to TRBJ1-1; possibly TRBD1 for D (6 bases). Germline assignment: CDR1 SGHTA and CDR2 FQGNSA. V lost 3 bases and J lost 1, with 9 bases in between. The CDR3 has 14 residues. The CDR3, as DNA: TGTGCCAGCAGCTTCCGAGGGGGGAACACTGAAGCTTTCTTT. The encoded protein is CASSFRGGNTEAFF.

This clonotype was recorded a few times. The CDR3 loop is CASSFLGQALYEQYF. The CDR3, as DNA: TGTGCCAGCAGTTTTTTGGGACAGGCCCTCTACGAGCAGTACTTC. This sequence joins TRBV12-3 or TRBV12-4 and TRBJ2-7; 8 positions match TRBD1. The CDR3 totals 15 residues. V lost 3 bases and J lost 3; bases outside the gene matches: 7.

The rearrangement links TRBV4-3 to TRBJ2-3; the D call may be TRBD1 or TRBD2 (5 bases each). Looked up from germline, CDR1 is LGHNA and CDR2 is YSLEER. The CDR3 is 16 amino acids. The V end was cut by 5 bases, the J end by 1 base, with 16 bases between. The CDR3 DNA follows: TGCGCCAGCAGCGACCGGGGCAGGATTCGCACAGATACGCAGTATTTT. Amino acids: CASSDRGRIRTDTQYF.

This clonotype has only a few counts. J is TRBJ2-7 and V is TRBV10-3, with a tentative D call TRBD1 (6 bases). CDR3 size: 13 residues. The germline V gene encodes CDR1 ENHRY and CDR2 SYGVKD. V lost 9 bases and J lost 5, with 17 bases in between. In DNA form, the CDR3 reads TGTGCCATTTCCCCAGGGGTGGTCGACGAGCAGTACTTC. Its protein is CAISPGVVDEQYF.

The chain combines TRBV7-9 with TRBJ2-7, with 12 bases identical to TRBD2. Per germline, CDR1 SEHNR and CDR2 FQNEAQ (reference sequence). The CDR3 loop spans 15 amino acids. The ends lost 6 bases at V and 3 bases at J; junction bases unmatched: 6. CDR3: CASSSGLAGFYEQYF. The CDR3, as DNA: TGTGCCAGCAGTTCTGGACTAGCGGGATTCTACGAGCAGTACTTC. Looking up the rest from reference TRBV7-9 and TRBJ2-7 gives the full variable domain: DTGVSQNPRHKITKRGQNVTFRCDPISEHNRLYWYRQTLGQGPEFLTYFQNEAQLEKSRLLSDRFSAERPKGSFSTLEIQRTEQGDSAMYLCASSSGLAGFYEQYFGPGTRLTVT.

This clonotype was detected only a few times. This chain uses TRBV20-1 with TRBJ1-1; 7 bases map to TRBD1. Germline CDR1 and CDR2: DFQATT and SNEGSKA (reference sequence). J lost 3 bases, V lost 3 bases, and 7 bases had no gene match. The CDR3 consists of 14 residues. The CDR3 nucleotides read TGCAGTGCTAGCCACAGGGGACCGTACACTGAAGCTTTCTTT. This translates into CSASHRGPYTEAFF.

The chain carries TRBV5-1 and TRBJ1-3; no reliable D call. Germline lookup yields CDR1 SGHRS and CDR2 YFSETQ. Between the trimmed V and J ends, which lost 0 bases and 4 bases, there was a span of 8 bases. The CDR3 sequence is 14 residues long. The CDR3 spells CASSLVGIGNTIYF. DNA for the CDR3: TGCGCCAGCAGCTTGGTAGGGATCGGAAACACCATATATTTT.

This clonotype was detected a few times. The chain employs TRBV5-1 and TRBJ2-1; D may be TRBD1 (5 bases). CDR1 SGHRS and CDR2 YFSETQ come from the germline V gene. The CDR3 loop spans 15 amino acids. V was cut by 2 bases and J by 4 bases, with 13 bases left in between. Here the CDR3 reads CASSLQAVAYNEQFF. In DNA, the CDR3 is TGCGCCAGCAGCTTACAGGCAGTAGCATACAATGAGCAGTTCTTC.

This rearrangement joins TRBV28 to TRBJ2-1; D is possibly TRBD1 (5 bases). From germline, CDR1 is MDHEN and CDR2 SYDVKM. V was cut by 7 bases and J by 6 bases, with 13 bases left in between. The length of the CDR3 is 13 residues. The CDR3 sequence: CASKGQGRNEQFF. CDR3 nucleotides: TGTGCCAGCAAGGGGCAGGGCCGCAATGAGCAGTTCTTC.

CDR3 residues: CASSLAETGGYNEQFF. The CDR3 nucleotides are TGTGCCAGCAGCTTGGCCGAGACAGGGGGATACAATGAGCAGTTCTTC. This chain connects TRBV5-6 to TRBJ2-1; 9 nucleotides match TRBD1. Losses at the gene ends were 0 bases for V and 4 bases for J; bases not matched to a gene: 5. This CDR3 is 16 amino acids long. The germline CDR1 and CDR2 sequences are SGHDT and YYEEEE.

This clonotype was detected a few times. The CDR3 sequence: CAWSVLAGSYEQYF. The CDR3 DNA follows: TGTGCCTGGAGTGTCTTAGCGGGGTCCTACGAGCAGTACTTC. The chain carries TRBV30 and TRBJ2-7; the match to TRBD2 covers 8 bases. Trimming took 0 bases from V and 1 from J; bases not matched to a gene: 2. The CDR3 spans 14 residues. Looked up from germline, CDR1 is GTSNPN and CDR2 is SVGIG (reference sequence).

This clonotype was observed a handful of times. The chain uses TRBV2 and TRBJ2-5, with D unclear. From germline, CDR1 is SNHLY and CDR2 FYNNEI. V lost 8 bases, J lost 2 bases, and 15 bases lay in between. This CDR3 has 14 amino acids. CDR3 residues: CASAQNIGQETQYF. CDR3 DNA sequence: TGTGCCAGCGCTCAGAACATCGGTCAAGAGACCCAGTACTTC.

The chain combines TRBV7-9 with TRBJ2-7; the match to TRBD2 covers 7 bases. Germline assignment: CDR1 SEHNR and CDR2 FQNEAQ (reference sequence). The CDR3 is made up of 14 amino acids. V dropped 4 bases and J dropped 7; count of bases not matched to a gene: 10. The CDR3, as DNA: TGTGCCAGCAGCTGGGAGGGGTATACAGGAGAGCAGTACTTC. Amino acids: CASSWEGYTGEQYF.

The chain links TRBV18 to TRBJ2-3, with 8 bases that match TRBD1. Germline V CDR1 and CDR2: KGHSH, LQKENI. V was clipped by 5 bases and J by 5 bases; unmatched bases: 6. The CDR3 consists of 14 residues. CDR3 protein: CASSVRQGLDTQYF. In nucleotides, the CDR3 is TGTGCCAGCTCAGTCCGACAGGGGTTAGATACGCAGTATTTT.

The chain recombines TRBV20-1 with TRBJ2-1, with 7 bases fitting TRBD2. The CDR3 consists of 15 residues. CDR1 DFQATT and CDR2 SNEGSKA come from the germline V gene (reference sequence). Trimming cost V 6 bases and J 3 bases; bases outside gene matches: 11. This CDR3 is CSAPPSGELYNEQFF. DNA for the CDR3: TGCAGTGCCCCCCCAAGCGGGGAACTCTACAATGAGCAGTTCTTC.

This clonotype has more than one count but fewer than ten. The V gene is TRBV5-1, the J gene TRBJ2-1, with a tentative D call TRBD2 (6 bases). CDR3 length: 14 residues. Trimming took off 4 bases at V and 3 bases at J, with 11 bases between the two ends. The germline V gene has CDR1 SGHRS and CDR2 YFSETQ. For the CDR3, the DNA is TGCGCCAGCAGCATGGCGGGATTCTACAATGAGCAGTTCTTC. Protein product: CASSMAGFYNEQFF.

J is TRBJ2-3 and V is TRBV4-3, with D tentatively TRBD1 (6 bases). Trimming pared 3 bases from V and 1 base from J, leaving 14 bases between. The CDR3 contains 16 residues. Germline values: CDR1 LGHNA, CDR2 YSLEER. As DNA, the CDR3 is TGCGCCAGCAGCCAGGTCAGGGGAATGGGCACAGATACGCAGTATTTT. This translates into CASSQVRGMGTDTQYF.

This chain uses TRBV5-6 with TRBJ2-3; no clear D gene. Germline CDR1 reads SGHDT; CDR2 reads YYEEEE. V was pared by 1 base and J by 5 bases, with 8 bases between. This CDR3 contains 13 residues. CDR3 in DNA: TGTGCCAGCAGCTTGTTGGGTGAAGATACGCAGTATTTT. This encodes CASSLLGEDTQYF.

The rearrangement joins TRBV7-2 to TRBJ2-7, with a possible D match to TRBD2 (5 bases). Looked up from germline, CDR1 is SGHTA and CDR2 is FQGNSA. CDR3 size: 12 residues. Trimming pared 5 bases from V and 7 bases from J, leaving 12 bases between. CDR3 in DNA: TGTGCCAGCAGCCCCGGGATATTTGAGCAGTACTTC. Translation gives CASSPGIFEQYF. The full variable domain, completed using reference TRBV7-2 and TRBJ2-7, is GAGVSQSPSNKVTEKGKDVELRCDPISGHTALYWYRQSLGQGLEFLIYFQGNSAPDKSGLPSDRFSAERTGGSVSTLTIQRTQQEDSAVYLCASSPGIFEQYFGPGTRLTVT.

The sample holds a few counts of this clonotype. The rearrangement links TRBV11-2 to TRBJ2-1; 11 nucleotides align to TRBD2. Trimming took 6 bases from V and 4 from J; bases not matched to a gene: 5. This CDR3 region has 15 residues. Germline V gene sequence: CDR1 SGHAT, CDR2 FQNNGV. The CDR3 sequence is CASRRRTSGYNEQFF. In DNA, the CDR3 is TGTGCCAGCAGGCGCCGGACTAGCGGGTACAATGAGCAGTTCTTC.

This chain links TRBV10-3 with TRBJ1-5; D is ambiguous. Germline V gives CDR1 ENHRY, CDR2 SYGVKD. Trimming took off 0 bases at V and 6 bases at J, with 6 bases between the two ends. This CDR3 is 13 amino acids long. The CDR3 region is CAISESPRQPQHF. CDR3 DNA: TGTGCCATCAGTGAGTCACCCCGTCAGCCCCAGCATTTT.

The chain employs TRBV20-1 and TRBJ1-2; D gene uncertain. Trimming pared 5 bases from V and 4 bases from J, leaving 8 bases between. This CDR3 spans 11 amino acids. The V gene's germline CDR1 is DFQATT and CDR2 SNEGSKA (reference sequence). The CDR3 region has the DNA TGCAGTGCTCCCCGGATCTATGGCTACACCTTC. Its protein is CSAPRIYGYTF.

V and J are TRBV10-3 and TRBJ2-2; D not resolved. The CDR3 spans 12 residues. Germline V gives CDR1 ENHRY, CDR2 SYGVKD. V lost 7 bases to trimming and J lost 6 bases, with 9 bases between them. In DNA form, the CDR3 reads TGTGCCATCACCAAAGGACCCGGGGAGCTGTTTTTT. It is translated as CAITKGPGELFF.

In this sample, this clonotype turned up many times. The CDR3 region has the DNA TGTGCCAGCTCACCAAGGCTGCAAGAGACCCAGTACTTC. It is translated as CASSPRLQETQYF. This chain uses TRBV18 with TRBJ2-5; D unresolved. Germline CDR1 and CDR2: KGHSH and LQKENI. The CDR3 runs 13 residues. Trimming removed 2 bases at V and 2 bases at J, with 6 bases between.

The rearrangement links TRBV7-9 to TRBJ2-7, with D perhaps TRBD1 or TRBD2 (5 bases each). Germline CDR1 is SEHNR and CDR2 is FQNEAQ (reference sequence). V was cut by 2 bases and J by 3 bases, with 14 bases left in between. This CDR3 contains 15 residues. CDR3 coding DNA: TGTGCCAGCAGCTTATGGGGGATTGAGGACTACGAGCAGTACTTC. Translating it yields CASSLWGIEDYEQYF. Full variable domain (remainder filled in from reference TRBV7-9 and TRBJ2-7): DTGVSQNPRHKITKRGQNVTFRCDPISEHNRLYWYRQTLGQGPEFLTYFQNEAQLEKSRLLSDRFSAERPKGSFSTLEIQRTEQGDSAMYLCASSLWGIEDYEQYFGPGTRLTVT.

The chain has TRBV20-1 and TRBJ1-2; weak D call: TRBD1 (5 bases). CDR1 and CDR2 from the germline V gene are DFQATT and SNEGSKA (reference sequence). The CDR3 runs 14 residues. V gave up 4 bases and J gave up 2 bases, with 14 bases separating them. Here the CDR3 reads CSANPGRFNYGYTF. The CDR3 DNA reads TGCAGTGCTAACCCGGGACGGTTCAACTATGGCTACACCTTC.

This clonotype was observed many times. The CDR3: CASSLTAVGNTEAFF. Written as DNA, the CDR3 is TGTGCCAGCAGCTTAACGGCGGTGGGGAACACTGAAGCTTTCTTT. The chain is built from TRBV7-2 and TRBJ1-1; D gene uncertain. Germline-derived CDR1 and CDR2 are SGHTA and FQGNSA. This CDR3 spans 15 amino acids. V dropped 2 bases and J dropped 1 base, with 11 bases sitting between them. Using reference TRBV7-2 and TRBJ1-1 for the parts outside the CDR3, the full variable domain is GAGVSQSPSNKVTEKGKDVELRCDPISGHTALYWYRQSLGQGLEFLIYFQGNSAPDKSGLPSDRFSAERTGGSVSTLTIQRTQQEDSAVYLCASSLTAVGNTEAFFGQGTRLTVV.